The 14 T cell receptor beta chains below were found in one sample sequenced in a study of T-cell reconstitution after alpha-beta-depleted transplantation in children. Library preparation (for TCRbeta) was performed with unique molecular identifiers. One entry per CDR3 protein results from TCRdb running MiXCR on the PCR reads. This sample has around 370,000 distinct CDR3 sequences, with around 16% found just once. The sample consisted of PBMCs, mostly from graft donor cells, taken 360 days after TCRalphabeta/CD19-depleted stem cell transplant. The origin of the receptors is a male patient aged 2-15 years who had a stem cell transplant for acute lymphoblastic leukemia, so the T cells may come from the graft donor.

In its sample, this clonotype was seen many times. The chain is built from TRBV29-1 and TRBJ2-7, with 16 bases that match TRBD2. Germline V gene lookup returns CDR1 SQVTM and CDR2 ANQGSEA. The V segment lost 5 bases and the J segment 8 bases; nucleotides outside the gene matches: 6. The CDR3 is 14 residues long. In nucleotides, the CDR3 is TGCAGCGTTAAAGGGACTAGCGGGAGGGCCCAGCAGTACTTC. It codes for CSVKGTSGRAQQYF.

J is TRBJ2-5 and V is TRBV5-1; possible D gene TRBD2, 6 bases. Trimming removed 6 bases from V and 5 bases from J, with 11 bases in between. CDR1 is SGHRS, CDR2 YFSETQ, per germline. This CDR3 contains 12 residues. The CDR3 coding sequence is TGCGCCAGCACGGAGGGTATGGAGACCCAGTACTTC. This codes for CASTEGMETQYF.

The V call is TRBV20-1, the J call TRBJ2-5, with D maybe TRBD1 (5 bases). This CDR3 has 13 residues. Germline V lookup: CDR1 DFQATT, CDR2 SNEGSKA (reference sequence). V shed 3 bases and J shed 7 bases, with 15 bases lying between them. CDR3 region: CSARAGLRGTQYF. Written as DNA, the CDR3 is TGCAGTGCTAGGGCAGGGCTGAGAGGGACCCAGTACTTC.

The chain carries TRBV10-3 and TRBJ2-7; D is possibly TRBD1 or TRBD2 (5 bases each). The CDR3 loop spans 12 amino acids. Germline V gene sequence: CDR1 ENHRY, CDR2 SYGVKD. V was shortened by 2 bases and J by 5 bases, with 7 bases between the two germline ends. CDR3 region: CAISEEGNEQYF. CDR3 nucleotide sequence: TGTGCCATCAGTGAGGAGGGGAACGAGCAGTACTTC.

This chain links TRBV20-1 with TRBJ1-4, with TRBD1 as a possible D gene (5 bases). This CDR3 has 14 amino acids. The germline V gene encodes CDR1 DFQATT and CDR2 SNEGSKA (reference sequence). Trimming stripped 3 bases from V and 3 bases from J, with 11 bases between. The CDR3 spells CSARSGTANEKLFF. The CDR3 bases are TGCAGTGCTAGGTCCGGGACCGCTAATGAAAAACTGTTTTTT.

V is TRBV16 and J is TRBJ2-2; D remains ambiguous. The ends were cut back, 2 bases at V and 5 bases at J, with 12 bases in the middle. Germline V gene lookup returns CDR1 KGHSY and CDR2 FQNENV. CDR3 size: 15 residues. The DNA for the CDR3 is TGTGCCAGCAGCCAAGAACGGGCAGCGACCGGGGAGCTGTTTTTT. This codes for CASSQERAATGELFF.

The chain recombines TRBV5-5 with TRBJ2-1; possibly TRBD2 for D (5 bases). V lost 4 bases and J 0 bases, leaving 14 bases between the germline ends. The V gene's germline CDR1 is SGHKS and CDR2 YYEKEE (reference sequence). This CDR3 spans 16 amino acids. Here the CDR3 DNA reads TGTGCCAGCAGCCGAATAGCGCAGAGCTCCTACAATGAGCAGTTCTTC. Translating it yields CASSRIAQSSYNEQFF.

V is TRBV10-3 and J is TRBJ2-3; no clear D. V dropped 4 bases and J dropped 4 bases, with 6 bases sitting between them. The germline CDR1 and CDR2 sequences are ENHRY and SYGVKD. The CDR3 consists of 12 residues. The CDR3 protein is CAISGSPDTQYF. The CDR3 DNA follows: TGTGCCATCAGTGGCTCCCCAGATACGCAGTATTTT.

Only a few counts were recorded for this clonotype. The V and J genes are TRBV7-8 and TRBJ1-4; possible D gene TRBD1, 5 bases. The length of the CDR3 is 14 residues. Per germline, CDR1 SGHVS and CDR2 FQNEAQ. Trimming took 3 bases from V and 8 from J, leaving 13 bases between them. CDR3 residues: CASSFPGGGEKLFF. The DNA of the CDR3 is TGTGCCAGCAGCTTCCCCGGGGGGGGAGAAAAACTGTTTTTT. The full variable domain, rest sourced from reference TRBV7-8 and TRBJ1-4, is GAGVSQSPRYKVAKRGQDVALRCDPISGHVSLFWYQQALGQGPEFLTYFQNEAQLDKSGLPSDRFFAERPEGSVSTLKIQRTQQEDSAVYLCASSFPGGGEKLFFGSGTQLSVL.

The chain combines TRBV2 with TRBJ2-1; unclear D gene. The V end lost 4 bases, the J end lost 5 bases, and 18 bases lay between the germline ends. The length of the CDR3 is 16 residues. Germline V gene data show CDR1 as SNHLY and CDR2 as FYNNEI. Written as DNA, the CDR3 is TGTGCCAGCAGTGTGGAACCAGCTGGGTTGGACAATGAGCAGTTCTTC. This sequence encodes CASSVEPAGLDNEQFF.

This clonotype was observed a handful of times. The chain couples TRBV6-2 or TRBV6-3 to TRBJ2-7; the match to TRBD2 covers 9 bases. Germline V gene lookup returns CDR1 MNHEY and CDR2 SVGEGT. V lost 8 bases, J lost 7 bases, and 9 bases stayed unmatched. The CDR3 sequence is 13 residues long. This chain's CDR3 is CASVRTSVGEQYF. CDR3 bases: TGTGCCAGCGTCCGGACTAGCGTTGGAGAGCAGTACTTC.

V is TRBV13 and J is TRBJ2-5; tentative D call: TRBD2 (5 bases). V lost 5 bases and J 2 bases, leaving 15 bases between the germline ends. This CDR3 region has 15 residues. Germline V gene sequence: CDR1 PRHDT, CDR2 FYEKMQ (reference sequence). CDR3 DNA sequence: TGTGCCAGCAGCCATCTCGGGCGGGCTCAAGAGACCCAGTACTTC. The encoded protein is CASSHLGRAQETQYF.

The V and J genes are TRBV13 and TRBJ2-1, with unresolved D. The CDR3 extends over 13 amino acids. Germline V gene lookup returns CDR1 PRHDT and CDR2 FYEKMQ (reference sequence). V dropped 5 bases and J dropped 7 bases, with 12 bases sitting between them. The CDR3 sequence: CASSLRLANEQFF. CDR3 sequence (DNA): TGTGCCAGCAGCCTACGACTCGCGAATGAGCAGTTCTTC.

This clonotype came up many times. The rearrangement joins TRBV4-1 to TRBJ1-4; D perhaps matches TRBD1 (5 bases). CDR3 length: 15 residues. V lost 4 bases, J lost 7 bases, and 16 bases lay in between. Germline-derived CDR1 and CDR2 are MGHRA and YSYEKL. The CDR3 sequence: CASSPGKETVEKLFF. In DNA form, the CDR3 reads TGCGCCAGCAGCCCAGGTAAAGAGACAGTTGAAAAACTGTTTTTT.